The next 10 T cell receptor beta chains were all read from a single sample in a study of beta chain features in type 1 diabetes. The entirety of the isolated RNA underwent reverse transcription, so expressed TCRB transcripts were sequenced. The repertoire was sequenced with immunoSEQ multiplex PCR; TCRdb's copy has only in-frame clones and lacks some. The sample includes about 360,000 clones, roughly an eighth of them seen just once. The specimen was naive CD4+ T cells from blood. The receptors here all came from a man between 18 and 29 years old in good health.

This clone was found a few times. The chain combines TRBV15 with TRBJ2-4, with D tentatively TRBD1 (5 bases). The length of the CDR3 is 17 residues. The germline V gene encodes CDR1 LNHNV and CDR2 YYDKDF (reference sequence). The germline V and J ends were trimmed by 0 bases and 2 bases, with 14 bases remaining between them. The CDR3 protein is CATSRDLTGQTKNIQYF. The CDR3 nucleotides are TGTGCCACCAGCAGAGATCTTACAGGACAAACCAAAAACATTCAGTACTTC.

This clone was detected a few times. This sample includes further DNA sequences coding for the same CDR3. The rearrangement links TRBV7-3 to TRBJ1-1; D ambiguous. This CDR3 spans 13 amino acids. V was trimmed by 2 bases and J by 0 bases, leaving 4 bases between them. The germline V gene encodes CDR1 SGHTA and CDR2 FQGTGA. CDR3 protein: CASSLSVNTEAFF. The CDR3, as DNA: TGTGCCAGCAGCTTATCAGTGAACACTGAAGCTTTCTTT.

The chain recombines TRBV25-1 with TRBJ1-6; the D gene is possibly TRBD1 (5 bases). Deletions cut 1 base from V and 9 bases from J, with 13 bases between. The CDR3 runs to 15 residues. CDR1 is MGHDK and CDR2 is SYGVNS in the germline V gene. The CDR3 DNA reads as TGTGCCAGCAGTGAATCAGACAGATTTATTTCACCCCTCCACTTT. It yields the protein CASSESDRFISPLHF.

This clone was counted a few times. The genes are TRBV6-1 and TRBJ2-7; 7 bases line up with TRBD1. This CDR3 region has 14 residues. Germline CDR1 is MNHNS and CDR2 is SASEGT. After removal of 6 bases from V and 2 bases from J, the junction contained 7 bases not matched to a gene. The CDR3 DNA sequence: TGTGCCAGCAGCCGGGACAGTAGACCCTACGAGCAGTACTTC. Amino acid sequence: CASSRDSRPYEQYF.

This clone came up a few times. V usage is TRBV9 and J usage is TRBJ1-3; 9 nucleotides match TRBD1. The V segment lost 3 bases and the J segment 1 base; nucleotides outside the gene matches: 2. The germline V gene has CDR1 SGDLS and CDR2 YYNGEE. CDR3 length: 15 amino acids. The CDR3 sequence: CASSAGQGSGNTIYF. The CDR3 region has the DNA TGTGCCAGCAGCGCCGGACAGGGGTCTGGAAACACCATATATTTT.

V and J are TRBV11-2 and TRBJ1-2, with D uncertain. This CDR3 spans 13 amino acids. The V and J ends lost 10 bases and 0 bases respectively, with 12 bases between them. Germline loops: CDR1 SGHAT, CDR2 FQNNGV. CDR3 nucleotide sequence: TGTGCCACCCGCGGTTCAGCTAACTATGGCTACACCTTC. As protein: CATRGSANYGYTF.

The chain recombines TRBV30 with TRBJ1-5; 9 nucleotides agree with TRBD1. The junction had 13 bases not matched to a gene; V was cut back by 6 bases and J by 4 bases. This CDR3 contains 16 residues. Looked up from germline, CDR1 is GTSNPN and CDR2 is SVGIG (reference sequence). CDR3 region: CACLPGTGQGNQPQHF. CDR3 DNA: TGTGCCTGCCTCCCAGGTACGGGACAGGGTAATCAGCCCCAGCATTTT.

The rearrangement uses TRBV30 and TRBJ1-5; the D gene is possibly TRBD1 (6 bases). Germline V gene sequence: CDR1 GTSNPN, CDR2 SVGIG (reference sequence). V lost 8 bases and J 6 bases, leaving 23 bases between the germline ends. CDR3 length: 15 residues. In DNA, the CDR3 is TGTGCCCGATTCCAAACCCTACAGGGCGGTCAGCCCCAGCATTTT. Translated: CARFQTLQGGQPQHF.

This clone was picked up a small number of times. The rearrangement joins TRBV5-4 to TRBJ2-2; D not resolved. V was cut by 4 bases and J by 6 bases, with 10 bases left in between. CDR3 length equals 13 residues. Germline lookup yields CDR1 SGHNT and CDR2 YYREEE (reference sequence). The chain's CDR3 is CASSARGAGELFF. For the CDR3, the DNA is TGTGCCAGCAGCGCGAGAGGCGCCGGGGAGCTGTTTTTT.

This clone was observed a handful of times. This chain links TRBV2 with TRBJ1-1; no clear D gene. Trimming shortened V by 6 bases and J by 2 bases, and 10 bases separated the two germline ends. Germline loops: CDR1 SNHLY, CDR2 FYNNEI. The CDR3 has 13 amino acids. The CDR3 coding sequence is TGTGCCAGCAGGAAAGAGCACAACACTGAAGCTTTCTTT. It yields the protein CASRKEHNTEAFF.